One and the same sample provided the 22 T cell receptor beta chains below, sequenced in a study of vaccination effects on CD4 cells after COVID-19. The antigens of these receptors remain unknown. Here immunoSEQ multiplex PCR was the method, and the copy in TCRdb shows in-frame clones only, minus some. The sample records over 25,000 clones, about 70% being singletons. ViraFEST expansion of antigen-specific CD4+ T cells with viral peptide pools preceded sequencing. The authors isolated CD4+ T cells after about 10 days of culture. The vaccine recipients had no prior SARS-CoV-2 infection, with negative nucleocapsid antibodies. The material sequenced was CD4+ T cells from PBMCs cultured with HCoV-NL63 spike peptides, taken before COVID-19 vaccination. The source of these receptors is a human donor who received a COVID-19 vaccine.

The chain joins TRBV18 to TRBJ2-3; 7 nucleotides align to TRBD1. The CDR3 consists of 14 residues. CDR1 is KGHSH and CDR2 is LQKENI in the germline V gene. V lost 5 bases and J lost 6; bases outside the gene matches: 8. This CDR3 is CASSYKTGPDTQYF. As DNA, the CDR3 is TGTGCCAGCTCATATAAGACAGGGCCCGATACGCAGTATTTT.

V usage is TRBV18 and J usage is TRBJ2-1, with D perhaps given as TRBD1 or TRBD2 (5 bases each). Germline CDR1 reads KGHSH; CDR2 reads LQKENI. This CDR3 contains 16 residues. V lost 2 bases, J lost 2 bases, and 13 bases lay in between. The CDR3 loop is CASSPNKGTPYNEQFF. The CDR3 region has the DNA TGTGCCAGCTCACCAAACAAGGGGACCCCCTACAATGAGCAGTTCTTC.

The genes are TRBV20-1 and TRBJ2-5; D gene ambiguous. Germline CDR1 and CDR2: DFQATT and SNEGSKA (reference sequence). The CDR3 consists of 10 residues. DNA for the CDR3: TGCGGTGGGTCAGAGGAGACCCAGTACTTC. As protein: CGGSEETQYF.

The rearrangement links TRBV27 to TRBJ1-1; 12 bases agree with TRBD1. The trim removed 3 bases at V and 3 bases at J, leaving 8 bases unmatched. CDR1 is MNHEY and CDR2 is SMNVEV in the germline V gene (reference sequence). The length of the CDR3 is 17 residues. The CDR3 reads CASSLTGTGGLDTEAFF. In DNA, the CDR3 is TGTGCCAGCAGTTTGACCGGGACAGGGGGCCTGGACACTGAAGCTTTCTTT.

The chain links TRBV7-9 to TRBJ1-2; tentatively, D is TRBD1 (6 bases). Trimming took off 0 bases at V and 4 bases at J, with 15 bases between the two ends. The germline V gene encodes CDR1 SEHNR and CDR2 FQNEAQ (reference sequence). The CDR3 totals 16 residues. In nucleotides, the CDR3 is TGTGCCAGCAGCTTAGCTGTGCTAGGGGGGGGCTATGGCTACACCTTC. It yields the protein CASSLAVLGGGYGYTF. The full variable domain, completed using reference TRBV7-9 and TRBJ1-2, is DTGVSQNPRHKITKRGQNVTFRCDPISEHNRLYWYRQTLGQGPEFLTYFQNEAQLEKSRLLSDRFSAERPKGSFSTLEIQRTEQGDSAMYLCASSLAVLGGGYGYTFGSGTRLTVV.

The chain has TRBV19 and TRBJ1-1; no clear D. The V and J ends lost 10 bases and 0 bases respectively, with 15 bases between them. CDR1 and CDR2 (germline): LNHDA, SQIVND (reference sequence). This CDR3 contains 14 residues. The CDR3, as DNA: TGTGCCACCAGGACTTGGGGTGTGAACACTGAAGCTTTCTTT. Translated: CATRTWGVNTEAFF.

The chain combines TRBV4-1 with TRBJ2-1, with 9 nucleotides matching TRBD2. Germline V gene lookup returns CDR1 MGHRA and CDR2 YSYEKL. This CDR3 has 19 amino acids. The ends lost 0 bases at V and 4 bases at J; junction bases unmatched: 13. CDR3: CASSQERMVGRGGYNEQFF. The CDR3, as DNA: TGCGCCAGCAGCCAAGAAAGAATGGTCGGGCGGGGGGGGTACAATGAGCAGTTCTTC.

The rearrangement links TRBV10-3 to TRBJ1-1; possible D gene TRBD1, 5 bases. V lost 4 bases and J lost 5, with 14 bases in between. This CDR3 has 14 amino acids. Germline CDR1 ENHRY, CDR2 SYGVKD. The CDR3 loop reads CAISGVEGLTEAFF. The CDR3 bases are TGTGCCATCAGTGGGGTGGAGGGGCTTACTGAAGCTTTCTTT.

V is TRBV11-2 and J is TRBJ2-7; 7 bases agree with TRBD1. This CDR3 is 14 amino acids long. J was trimmed by 3 bases and V by 2 bases; bases with no gene match: 4. Germline-derived CDR1 and CDR2 are SGHAT and FQNNGV. CDR3 sequence: CASSLSGQIYEQYF. In DNA, the CDR3 is TGTGCCAGCAGCTTATCGGGACAGATCTACGAGCAGTACTTC.

The V call is TRBV4-3, the J call TRBJ1-3; no clear D. Germline V gene data show CDR1 as LGHNA and CDR2 as YSLEER. V was pared by 0 bases and J by 6 bases, with 15 bases between. This CDR3 is 16 amino acids long. CDR3 sequence: CASSQDQGGSVNTIYF. In nucleotides, the CDR3 is TGCGCCAGCAGCCAAGATCAAGGCGGGTCAGTAAACACCATATATTTT.

This clone was recorded a few times. Here the CDR3 DNA reads TGTGCCAGCAGCTATTGGCCCACTAATGAAAAACTGTTTTTT. Amino acid sequence: CASSYWPTNEKLFF. The V gene is TRBV5-5, the J gene TRBJ1-4; D is unclear. The germline V and J ends were trimmed by 3 bases and 2 bases, with 8 bases remaining between them. Germline V gives CDR1 SGHKS, CDR2 YYEKEE (reference sequence). The CDR3 has 14 amino acids.

This chain links TRBV3-1 (or the pseudogene TRBV3-2) with TRBJ1-5; no clear D. V was pared by 2 bases and J by 6 bases, with 8 bases between. Germline lookup yields CDR1 LGHDT and CDR2 YNNKEL (reference sequence). This CDR3 comprises 13 residues. The CDR3 DNA follows: TGTGCCAGCAGCCAACTATGGGCTCAGCCCCAGCATTTT. Protein: CASSQLWAQPQHF.

The chain uses TRBV4-1 and TRBJ1-3; D not resolved. Trimming took 3 bases from V and 4 from J, leaving 1 base between them. This CDR3 comprises 11 residues. The V gene's germline CDR1 is MGHRA and CDR2 YSYEKL. This chain's CDR3 is CASSQGNTIYF. The CDR3 DNA is TGCGCCAGCAGCCAGGGAAACACCATATATTTT.

The chain uses TRBV27 and TRBJ2-6, with 10 positions matching TRBD1. V dropped 6 bases and J dropped 2; count of bases not matched to a gene: 7. The CDR3 spans 17 residues. The germline gives CDR1 MNHEY, CDR2 SMNVEV (reference sequence). CDR3 DNA sequence: TGTGCCAGCAGGCCCGGACAGGGGGAACCTGGGGCCAACGTCCTGACTTTC. Translation gives CASRPGQGEPGANVLTF.

CDR3 in DNA: TGTGCCAGCAGCCAAGGGGGATCCGGCTTGGACTATGGCTACACCTTC. Its translation is CASSQGGSGLDYGYTF. The chain links TRBV14 to TRBJ1-2; D not resolved. The CDR3 spans 16 residues. Trimming took off 1 base at V and 3 bases at J, with 15 bases between the two ends. Germline V gene lookup returns CDR1 SGHDN and CDR2 FVKESK.

This clone appeared a few times. The V call is TRBV4-1, the J call TRBJ2-2; 7 bases align to TRBD2. Germline CDR1 reads MGHRA; CDR2 reads YSYEKL. V shed 4 bases and J 8 bases; nucleotides not matched to a gene: 13. CDR3 length: 16 amino acids. CDR3 in DNA: TGCGCCAGCAGCCCAGGTGGTAGCGGGTCTCGGGGGGAGCTGTTTTTT. Translated: CASSPGGSGSRGELFF.

This sequence joins TRBV19 and TRBJ1-1; D remains unclear. This CDR3 comprises 13 residues. Trimming took off 3 bases at V and 2 bases at J, with 7 bases between the two ends. From germline, CDR1 is LNHDA and CDR2 SQIVND (reference sequence). The CDR3 DNA reads as TGTGCCAGTAGTATCAGCCTAAACACTGAAGCTTTCTTT. This gives the protein CASSISLNTEAFF. Full variable domain (rest looked up from reference TRBV19 and TRBJ1-1): DGGITQSPKYLFRKEGQNVTLSCEQNLNHDAMYWYRQDPGQGLRLIYYSQIVNDFQKGDIAEGYSVSREKKESFPLTVTSAQKNPTAFYLCASSISLNTEAFFGQGTRLTVV.

This chain joins TRBV12-3 or TRBV12-4 and TRBJ1-1; D call uncertain. V was shortened by 1 base and J by 4 bases, with 7 bases between the two germline ends. This CDR3 region has 13 residues. The CDR3 DNA follows: TGTGCCAGCAGTTTAGGTGCGGCCACTGAAGCTTTCTTT. Translating gives CASSLGAATEAFF.

J is TRBJ2-5 and V is TRBV6-2 or TRBV6-3, with 7 bases fitting TRBD2. Germline CDR1 is MNHEY and CDR2 is SVGEGT. With V trimmed by 2 bases and J by 5 bases, 8 bases remained unmatched. The CDR3 is made up of 15 amino acids. The CDR3 loop is CASSYAGVRWETQYF. CDR3 nucleotides: TGTGCCAGCAGTTACGCGGGAGTCCGTTGGGAGACCCAGTACTTC.

This clone was detected only a few times. The rearrangement joins TRBV18 to TRBJ2-7; D may correspond to TRBD1 or TRBD2 (5 bases each). Germline V gene lookup returns CDR1 KGHSH and CDR2 LQKENI. Deletions cut 6 bases from V and 6 bases from J, with 18 bases between. The CDR3 has 14 residues. CDR3 DNA: TGTGCCAGCTCGCTATCCCGGGACCTAGGCGAGCAGTACTTC. Translation gives CASSLSRDLGEQYF.

This chain connects TRBV30 to TRBJ1-5; TRBD1 might be the D (6 bases). Trimming stripped 2 bases from V and 3 bases from J, with 14 bases between. CDR1 GTSNPN and CDR2 SVGIG come from the germline V gene (reference sequence). The CDR3 contains 15 residues. The CDR3 is CAWSLGARDNQPQHF. CDR3 coding DNA: TGTGCCTGGAGTCTGGGGGCGCGGGACAATCAGCCCCAGCATTTT.

This clone was counted a few times. The gene calls are TRBV14 and TRBJ1-1, with TRBD1 matching over 7 bases. This CDR3 has 14 amino acids. Trimming cost V 4 bases and J 11 bases; bases outside gene matches: 13. CDR1 is SGHDN, CDR2 FVKESK, per germline. CDR3 in amino acids: CASSPLGGAGNAFF. CDR3 coding DNA: TGTGCCAGCAGCCCACTAGGGGGCGCGGGGAATGCTTTCTTT. Full variable domain (outside the CDR3, taken from reference TRBV14 and TRBJ1-1): EAGVTQFPSHSVIEKGQTVTLRCDPISGHDNLYWYRRVMGKEIKFLLHFVKESKQDESGMPNNRFLAERTGGTYSTLKVQPAELEDSGVYFCASSPLGGAGNAFFGQGTRLTVV.